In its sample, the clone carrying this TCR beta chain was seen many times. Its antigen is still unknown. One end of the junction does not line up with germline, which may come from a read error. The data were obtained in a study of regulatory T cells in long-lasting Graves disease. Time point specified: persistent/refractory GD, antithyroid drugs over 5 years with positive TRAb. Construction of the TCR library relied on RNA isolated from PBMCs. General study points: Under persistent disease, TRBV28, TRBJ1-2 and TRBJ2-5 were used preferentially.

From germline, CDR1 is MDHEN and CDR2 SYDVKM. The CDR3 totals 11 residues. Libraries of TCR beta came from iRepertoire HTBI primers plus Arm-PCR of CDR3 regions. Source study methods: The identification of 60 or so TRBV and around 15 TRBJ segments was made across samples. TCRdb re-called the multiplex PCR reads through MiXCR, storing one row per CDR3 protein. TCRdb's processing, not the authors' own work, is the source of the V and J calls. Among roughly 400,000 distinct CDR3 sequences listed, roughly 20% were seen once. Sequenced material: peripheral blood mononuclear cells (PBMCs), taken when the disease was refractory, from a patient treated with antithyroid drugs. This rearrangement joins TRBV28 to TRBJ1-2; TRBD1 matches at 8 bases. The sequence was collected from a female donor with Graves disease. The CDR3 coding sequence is TGTGCCAGCAACTCGGACAGGGTTTCGGCCTTC. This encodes CASNSDRVSAF.